The 7 T cell receptor beta chains presented below share a single source sample, sequenced in a study of blood T cell repertoires in COVID-19. TCRdb's table, derived via immunoSEQ multiplex PCR, lists solely in-frame clones and lacks some. Seen here are about 220,000 clones, around 84% observed once, and the top ten hold more than 10%. The sequencing input was peripheral blood. These receptors originate from a human donor in a cohort sampled during active COVID-19.

V gene TRBV5-8 combines with J gene TRBJ1-1; unclear D gene. This CDR3 region has 13 residues. Germline V gene data show CDR1 as SGHTS and CDR2 as YDEGEE. Trimming pared 1 base from V and 1 base from J, leaving 5 bases between. CDR3 residues: CASSLSRNTEAFF. Written as DNA, the CDR3 is TGTGCCAGCAGCTTGTCCAGGAACACTGAAGCTTTCTTT.

This clone was observed a single time. CDR3 residues: CASTLTRTNYGYTF. The CDR3 DNA sequence: TGTGCCAGTACCCTGACACGAACTAACTATGGCTACACCTTC. The chain employs TRBV19 and TRBJ1-2; D call uncertain. The CDR3 sequence is 14 residues long. With 7 bases removed from V and 0 bases from J, the gap between germline ends came to 12 bases. Germline CDR1 is LNHDA and CDR2 is SQIVND (reference sequence).

The chain recombines TRBV27 with TRBJ2-7; TRBD2 aligns across 10 bases. There are 14 residues in the CDR3. Germline trimming cut 4 bases from V and 3 bases from J; bases unmatched to any gene: 3. CDR1 is MNHEY and CDR2 is SMNVEV in the germline V gene (reference sequence). In nucleotides, the CDR3 is TGTGCCAGCAGTTGGACTAGCGGCGTCTACGAGCAGTACTTC. This encodes CASSWTSGVYEQYF.

The chain has TRBV7-2 and TRBJ1-5; weak D call: TRBD1 (5 bases). The length of the CDR3 is 14 residues. Per the germline V gene, CDR1 is SGHTA and CDR2 is FQGNSA. The germline V and J ends were trimmed by 2 bases and 3 bases, with 8 bases remaining between them. DNA for the CDR3: TGTGCCAGCAGCTTATGGGGGGACAATCAGCCCCAGCATTTT. Its protein is CASSLWGDNQPQHF. The variable domain in full, completed from reference TRBV7-2 and TRBJ1-5, reads GAGVSQSPSNKVTEKGKDVELRCDPISGHTALYWYRQSLGQGLEFLIYFQGNSAPDKSGLPSDRFSAERTGGSVSTLTIQRTQQEDSAVYLCASSLWGDNQPQHFGDGTRLSIL.

The CDR3 region is CASSQDQDPYNSPLHF. The CDR3 coding sequence is TGCGCCAGCAGCCAAGACCAGGATCCCTATAATTCACCCCTCCACTTT. The V and J genes are TRBV4-3 and TRBJ1-6, with D hard to call. Germline CDR1 and CDR2: LGHNA and YSLEER. Trimming stripped 0 bases from V and 2 bases from J, with 8 bases between. The CDR3 has 16 residues.

The V and J genes are TRBV4-3 and TRBJ1-6, with TRBD1 as a possible D gene (6 bases). Germline values: CDR1 LGHNA, CDR2 YSLEER. The CDR3 has 17 amino acids. Trimming pared 2 bases from V and 2 bases from J, leaving 13 bases between. The CDR3 sequence is CASSQIRGAPYNSPLHF. The CDR3 DNA is TGCGCCAGCAGCCAAATCAGGGGTGCGCCCTATAATTCACCCCTCCACTTT.

The chain uses TRBV5-5 and TRBJ1-2; TRBD1 agrees at 7 bases. The V segment lost 8 bases and the J segment 1 base; nucleotides outside the gene matches: 17. The CDR3 extends over 17 amino acids. Germline CDR1 is SGHKS and CDR2 is YYEKEE (reference sequence). In DNA, the CDR3 is TGTGCCAGACCACCCCCACTTTGGGCAGGGGGTAACTATGGCTACACCTTC. Its translation: CARPPPLWAGGNYGYTF. Complete variable domain (other parts from reference TRBV5-5 and TRBJ1-2): DAGVTQSPTHLIKTRGQQVTLRCSPISGHKSVSWYQQVLGQGPQFIFQYYEKEERGRGNFPDRFSARQFPNYSSELNVNALLLGDSALYLCARPPPLWAGGNYGYTFGSGTRLTVV.